These 16 T cell receptor beta chains share one sample of origin, sequenced in a study of vaccination and CD4 T cells after COVID-19. Cultured CD4+ T cell DNA underwent sequencing with the Oncomine TCR Beta short-read assay. TCRdb re-called the PCR reads with MiXCR, one entry per CDR3 protein. This sample has about 2,900 distinct CDR3 sequences, with less than 30% found just once. For these receptors, no antigen is known. Documented treatment: approximately nine-day PBMC culture with coronavirus spike peptide pools or control peptides (ViraFEST assay). One should note that the unexposed donor's CD4+ T cells were collected before the COVID-19 pandemic (2011-2018). Source material: CD4+ T cells from blood, cultured in vitro. Source of these receptors: a human donor in good health.

This chain connects TRBV4-1 to TRBJ1-1; 7 nucleotides line up with TRBD1. V was clipped by 4 bases and J by 0 bases; unmatched bases: 11. CDR1 is MGHRA and CDR2 is YSYEKL in the germline V gene. CDR3 size: 17 residues. CDR3 sequence (DNA): TGCGCCAGCAGCCCCCGACAGGGAGTAGTCATGAACACTGAAGCTTTCTTT. Translation gives CASSPRQGVVMNTEAFF.

In this sample, this clonotype is medium-sized. The rearrangement links TRBV7-9 to TRBJ1-2; D unresolved. The germline V gene has CDR1 SEHNR and CDR2 FQNEAQ (reference sequence). V lost 1 base to trimming and J lost 0 bases, with 21 bases between them. CDR3 length equals 19 residues. CDR3 DNA: TGTGCCAGCAGCTTAGTCCTATTATCGGATTATCGAGCTAACTATGGCTACACCTTC. This sequence encodes CASSLVLLSDYRANYGYTF.

The gene calls are TRBV24-1 and TRBJ1-4; 11 bases are shared with TRBD1. Losses at the gene ends were 3 bases for V and 11 bases for J; bases not matched to a gene: 13. CDR1 is KGHDR, CDR2 SFDVKD, per germline. CDR3 length: 17 residues. The CDR3 here is CATSDPTGTGGNGKLFF. The CDR3, as DNA: TGTGCCACCAGTGATCCCACCGGGACAGGGGGGAATGGGAAACTGTTTTTT.

The chain uses TRBV20-1 and TRBJ1-5; D is ambiguous. The CDR3 contains 14 residues. V lost 6 bases and J 2 bases, leaving 14 bases between the germline ends. From germline, CDR1 is DFQATT and CDR2 SNEGSKA (reference sequence). CDR3 protein: CSATGQVGNQPQHF. The CDR3 DNA is TGCAGTGCAACCGGGCAAGTGGGCAATCAGCCCCAGCATTTT.

This clonotype has just a few counts. V gene TRBV5-4 combines with J gene TRBJ2-7; D is unclear. The CDR3 contains 14 residues. From germline, CDR1 is SGHNT and CDR2 YYREEE (reference sequence). Deletions cut 0 bases from V and 5 bases from J, with 12 bases between. The CDR3 is CASSLDRYRDEQYF. The CDR3, as DNA: TGTGCCAGCAGCTTGGATCGGTACCGGGACGAGCAGTACTTC.

This chain uses TRBV5-4 with TRBJ1-1; tentative D call: TRBD1 (5 bases). The germline gives CDR1 SGHNT, CDR2 YYREEE (reference sequence). The V end lost 4 bases, the J end lost 2 bases, and 15 bases lay between the germline ends. This CDR3 has 15 amino acids. In nucleotides, the CDR3 is TGTGCCAGCAGCCGCGCAGGGAACCGAAACACTGAAGCTTTCTTT. This sequence encodes CASSRAGNRNTEAFF.

CDR3 protein: CASSLATGREQYF. CDR3 in DNA: TGTGCCAGCAGCTTAGCAACAGGAAGGGAGCAGTACTTC. This chain joins TRBV11-3 and TRBJ2-7; a weak D match, TRBD1 (5 bases). V shed 1 base and J shed 7 bases, with 11 bases lying between them. The CDR3 is 13 residues long. Germline loops: CDR1 SGHNT, CDR2 YENEEA.

This clonotype was found a few times. The rearrangement uses TRBV7-2 and TRBJ1-5, with D unclear. Germline V gene sequence: CDR1 SGHTA, CDR2 FQGNSA. The V and J ends lost 1 base and 9 bases respectively, with 10 bases between them. There are 13 residues in the CDR3. The CDR3 reads CASSLEPRRPQHF. CDR3 DNA: TGTGCCAGCAGCTTAGAGCCCAGGAGGCCCCAGCATTTT.

V usage is TRBV10-3 and J usage is TRBJ1-6; TRBD1 matches at 7 bases. The CDR3 has 15 amino acids. CDR1 is ENHRY, CDR2 SYGVKD, per germline. V shed 4 bases and J 8 bases; nucleotides not matched to a gene: 8. The CDR3 DNA reads TGTGCCATCAGTGGTGGCAGGGGGGGTGATTCACCCCTCCACTTT. The encoded protein is CAISGGRGGDSPLHF.

The chain combines TRBV12-3 or TRBV12-4 with TRBJ2-7, with 13 bases fitting TRBD2. Trimming took 5 bases from V and 6 from J; bases not matched to a gene: 16. The CDR3 contains 18 residues. For the CDR3, the DNA is TGTGCCAGCAGTCCCGGTACTAGCGGGGGGGCCTGGCAGGGCGAGCAGTACTTC. Translated, it gives CASSPGTSGGAWQGEQYF.

The chain recombines TRBV7-2 with TRBJ2-7, with 8 nucleotides matching TRBD2. The junction had 3 bases not matched to a gene; V was cut back by 1 base and J by 1 base. CDR1 and CDR2 (germline): SGHTA, FQGNSA. The CDR3 has 15 residues. The CDR3 reads CASSLGGGNSYEQYF. The CDR3, as DNA: TGTGCCAGCAGCTTAGGCGGGGGGAATTCCTACGAGCAGTACTTC.

The chain combines TRBV5-1 with TRBJ2-3; perhaps TRBD1 as D (5 bases). Trimming cost V 2 bases and J 4 bases, with 14 bases left between them. The CDR3 has 15 residues. Per the germline V gene, CDR1 is SGHRS and CDR2 is YFSETQ. CDR3 sequence: CASSFARDLADTQYF. DNA for the CDR3: TGCGCCAGCAGCTTCGCCAGGGATTTAGCAGATACGCAGTATTTT.

The chain combines TRBV7-2 with TRBJ2-5; perhaps TRBD1 as D (6 bases). This CDR3 is 16 amino acids long. CDR1 SGHTA and CDR2 FQGNSA come from the germline V gene. The V and J ends lost 5 bases and 7 bases respectively, with 23 bases between them. DNA of the CDR3: TGTGCCAGCAGCCAAATGACTCCGGGGTCCAGGGGGACCCAGTACTTC. It codes for CASSQMTPGSRGTQYF.

The chain uses TRBV30 and TRBJ1-6; D is possibly TRBD1 (5 bases). Trimming shortened V by 1 base and J by 1 base, and 5 bases separated the two germline ends. Germline V gene data show CDR1 as GTSNPN and CDR2 as SVGIG (reference sequence). The CDR3 is made up of 14 amino acids. As DNA, the CDR3 is TGTGCCTGGAGTGAGGGGTCCTATAATTCACCCCTCCACTTT. The encoded protein is CAWSEGSYNSPLHF.

The V gene is TRBV30, the J gene TRBJ2-7; D assignment may be TRBD1 or TRBD2 (5 bases each). CDR1 and CDR2 (germline): GTSNPN, SVGIG (reference sequence). CDR3 length equals 18 residues. The ends were cut back, 0 bases at V and 2 bases at J, with 23 bases in the middle. The CDR3 reads CAWSVPAGRGTRPYEQYF. In DNA form, the CDR3 reads TGTGCCTGGAGTGTACCGGCAGGACGAGGGACGCGGCCCTACGAGCAGTACTTC.

The V call is TRBV28, the J call TRBJ1-3; D ambiguous. The germline gives CDR1 MDHEN, CDR2 SYDVKM. This CDR3 comprises 12 residues. Trimming cost V 6 bases and J 4 bases, with 7 bases left between them. CDR3 residues: CASRQKGNTIYF. As DNA, the CDR3 is TGTGCCAGCAGGCAAAAAGGAAACACCATATATTTT.